This TCR beta chain was documented in a study of T cells in Graves' hyperthyroidism and ophthalmopathy. The source material, RNA transcripts, was used to amplify TCR beta CDR3 regions. First-round RT-PCR of the TCR CDR3 relied on the HTBI primer set. TCRdb reanalysed the multiplex PCR reads using MiXCR and keeps one entry per CDR3 protein. The table records around 600,000 distinct CDR3 sequences, roughly 15% of them present only once. Germline V gene data show CDR1 as MNHEY and CDR2 as SVGEGT. The CDR3 length is 13 residues. Between the trimmed V and J ends, which lost 1 base and 4 bases, there was a span of 5 bases.

The TCR sequence derives from a woman aged 45-59 years with Graves' ophthalmopathy. Sequencing input: blood. This rearrangement joins TRBV6-2 or TRBV6-3 to TRBJ1-5; no definite D call. CDR3 sequence: CASSYFPNQPQHF. The CDR3 DNA reads as TGTGCCAGCAGTTACTTCCCGAATCAGCCCCAGCATTTT.